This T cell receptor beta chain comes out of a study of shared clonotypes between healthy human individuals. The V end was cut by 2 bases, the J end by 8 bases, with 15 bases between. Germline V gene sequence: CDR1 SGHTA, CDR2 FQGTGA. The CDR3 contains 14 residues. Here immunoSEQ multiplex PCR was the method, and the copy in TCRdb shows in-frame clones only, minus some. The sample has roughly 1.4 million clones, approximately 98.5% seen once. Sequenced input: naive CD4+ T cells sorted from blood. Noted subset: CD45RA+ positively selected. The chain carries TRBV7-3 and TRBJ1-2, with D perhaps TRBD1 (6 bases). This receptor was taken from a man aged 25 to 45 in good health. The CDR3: CASSLAPGTSGYTF. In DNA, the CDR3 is TGTGCCAGCAGCTTAGCCCCCGGGACAAGCGGCTACACCTTC.